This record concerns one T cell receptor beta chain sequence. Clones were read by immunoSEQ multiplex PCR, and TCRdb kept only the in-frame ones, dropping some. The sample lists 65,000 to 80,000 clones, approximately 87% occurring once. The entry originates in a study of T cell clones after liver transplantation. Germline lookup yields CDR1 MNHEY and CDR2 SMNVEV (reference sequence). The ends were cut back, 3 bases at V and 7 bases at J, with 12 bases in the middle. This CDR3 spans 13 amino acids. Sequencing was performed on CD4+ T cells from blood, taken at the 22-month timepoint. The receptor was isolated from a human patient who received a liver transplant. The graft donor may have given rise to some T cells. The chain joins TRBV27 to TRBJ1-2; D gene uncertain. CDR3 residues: CASSFRGRSGYTF. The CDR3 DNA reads TGTGCCAGCAGTTTTCGGGGAAGAAGTGGCTACACCTTC.